This TCR beta chain was obtained from a study of cytomegalovirus exposure and HLA in healthy donors. The study, taken as a whole, reports: Several of the most significant clusters were apparently associated with common viral pathogens in a later analysis. Segments of the TCR beta V type were, in most cases, productive about 87% or about 30% of the time in an earlier analysis.

It was with 60 Vbeta and 13 Jbeta primers that the PCR ran. Sequencing used immunoSEQ multiplex PCR; TCRdb keeps in-frame clones, though not all of them. The table shows approximately 99,000 clones, with around 81% occurring only once. About this clone itself: The target antigen is unknown. Mismatch with germline at one junction end may stem from a read error.

Per germline, CDR1 MNHEY and CDR2 SVGAGI. The CDR3 is 13 amino acids. The sequence was collected from a man aged 40-49 years in good health and CMV-seropositive. This chain links TRBV6-5 with TRBJ1-2, with D uncertain. Material for sequencing was PBMCs. CDR3 nucleotides: TGTGCCAGCAGTTTTAGCCTAAACTATGGCTACACTTTC. As protein: CASSFSLNYGYTF.